These 20 T cell receptor beta chains share one sample of origin, sequenced in a study of T-cell memory formation after mild COVID-19. TCRdb re-called the 5' RACE reads through MiXCR, storing one row per CDR3 protein. The sample gives 400,000 to 450,000 distinct CDR3 sequences, more than 15% of which show up once; 20% to 25% is in the top ten. Sequencing used PBMCs or a T cell subset sorted from them (not recorded which). These receptors were obtained from a man younger than 35 who had mild COVID-19 (a few samples of this study predate the infection). Cell type and time point are not known.

This chain uses TRBV29-1 with TRBJ2-3; D ambiguous. Germline CDR1 reads SQVTM; CDR2 reads ANQGSEA. This CDR3 is built from 12 residues. The V end lost 3 bases, the J end lost 3 bases, and 7 bases lay between the germline ends. The CDR3 reads CSVDVRTDTQYF. DNA for the CDR3: TGCAGCGTTGACGTCAGAACAGATACGCAGTATTTT.

This chain uses TRBV7-9 with TRBJ1-2; 7 nucleotides match TRBD1. Trimming at V came to 5 bases and at J to 4 bases, leaving 10 bases not matched to a gene. The CDR3 runs to 15 residues. The germline gives CDR1 SEHNR, CDR2 FQNEAQ (reference sequence). CDR3 protein: CASSPEWGQIYGYTF. The CDR3 DNA reads TGTGCCAGCAGCCCAGAGTGGGGACAGATCTATGGCTACACCTTC.

This clonotype was picked up a small number of times. The chain carries TRBV18 and TRBJ2-7, with unresolved D. V was shortened by 6 bases and J by 0 bases, with 15 bases between the two germline ends. This CDR3 has 15 amino acids. Germline V gives CDR1 KGHSH, CDR2 LQKENI. The CDR3 DNA reads as TGTGCCAGCTCCCCCCGTGGCCGAAGCTCCTACGAGCAGTACTTC. It encodes CASSPRGRSSYEQYF.

This clonotype was recorded many times. The gene calls are TRBV7-2 and TRBJ2-1; the D is unclear. Germline V gives CDR1 SGHTA, CDR2 FQGNSA. The CDR3 is made up of 12 amino acids. Trimming took 3 bases from V and 10 from J, leaving 10 bases between them. The CDR3 spells CASSFDITEQFF. The CDR3 DNA follows: TGTGCCAGCAGCTTCGACATCACCGAGCAGTTCTTC.

This chain joins TRBV7-9 and TRBJ1-4; D is unresolved. The V end lost 4 bases, the J end lost 0 bases, and 9 bases lay between the germline ends. The germline V gene has CDR1 SEHNR and CDR2 FQNEAQ (reference sequence). CDR3 length: 15 amino acids. As DNA, the CDR3 is TGTGCCAGCAGCTCCGGACGAGCAACTAATGAAAAACTGTTTTTT. This codes for CASSSGRATNEKLFF.

J is TRBJ1-2 and V is TRBV9, with 7 nucleotides matching TRBD1. V lost 0 bases to trimming and J lost 0 bases; unmatched junction nucleotides: 5. Germline V CDR1 and CDR2: SGDLS, YYNGEE. This CDR3 is built from 16 residues. The CDR3 spells CASSVEGQTSNYGYTF. The CDR3 nucleotides read TGTGCCAGCAGCGTAGAGGGACAGACCTCTAACTATGGCTACACCTTC.

V is TRBV20-1 and J is TRBJ1-2, with D uncertain. The CDR3 length is 12 residues. Germline V gives CDR1 DFQATT, CDR2 SNEGSKA (reference sequence). V shed 0 bases and J shed 2 bases, with 4 bases lying between them. In DNA form, the CDR3 reads TGCAGTGCTAGAGATGGGAACTATGGCTACACCTTC. This codes for CSARDGNYGYTF.

This clonotype was observed at least ten times. This chain links TRBV27 with TRBJ2-5; TRBD2 is a possible D gene (7 bases). The CDR3 runs 16 residues. CDR1 is MNHEY, CDR2 SMNVEV, per germline (reference sequence). V lost 6 bases and J lost 6, with 23 bases in between. CDR3 sequence reads: CASSTNRGGGGKTQYF. The CDR3 region has the DNA TGTGCCAGCAGCACAAACCGAGGCGGGGGCGGCAAGACCCAGTACTTC.

This clonotype showed up just a few times. The chain links TRBV7-6 to TRBJ1-4; possible D gene TRBD1, 5 bases. This CDR3 comprises 15 residues. Trimming removed 5 bases at V and 3 bases at J, with 13 bases between. CDR1 is SGHVS, CDR2 FNYEAQ, per germline. CDR3 nucleotides: TGTGCCAGCAGCGGGGGTCTTGCAGCTAATGAAAAACTGTTTTTT. Translated: CASSGGLAANEKLFF. Together with reference TRBV7-6 and TRBJ1-4, the CDR3 gives the full variable domain: GAGVSQSPRYKVTKRGQDVALRCDPISGHVSLYWYRQALGQGPEFLTYFNYEAQQDKSGLPNDRFSAERPEGSISTLTIQRTEQRDSAMYRCASSGGLAANEKLFFGSGTQLSVL.

The rearrangement uses TRBV28 and TRBJ1-3; D is possibly TRBD1 (5 bases). The length of the CDR3 is 17 residues. Germline CDR1 is MDHEN and CDR2 is SYDVKM. Deletions cut 5 bases from V and 0 bases from J, with 17 bases between. The CDR3 bases are TGTGCCAGCAGTCCCACAGGTCTTACCTTCTCTGGAAACACCATATATTTT. Translated, it gives CASSPTGLTFSGNTIYF.

The V call is TRBV7-2, the J call TRBJ2-6; D could derive from TRBD1 or TRBD2 (6 bases each). CDR3 length: 17 amino acids. The germline CDR1 and CDR2 sequences are SGHTA and FQGNSA. Trimming left V 4 bases short and J 2 bases short, with 15 bases between. The CDR3 DNA is TGTGCCAGCAGCTGGGGGGCGCCCCGTGCTGGGGCCAACGTCCTGACTTTC. This codes for CASSWGAPRAGANVLTF.

This clonotype showed up many times. This chain connects TRBV27 to TRBJ2-2, with D possibly TRBD2 on 6 matching bases. The CDR3 has 14 amino acids. CDR1 MNHEY and CDR2 SMNVEV come from the germline V gene (reference sequence). The ends were cut back, 2 bases at V and 6 bases at J, with 10 bases in the middle. CDR3 sequence (DNA): TGTGCCAGCAGTTTAGCCGGGGGAGCCGGGGAGCTGTTTTTT. Translated: CASSLAGGAGELFF.

J is TRBJ2-2 and V is TRBV20-1; D is undetermined. Deletions cut 3 bases from V and 6 bases from J, with 11 bases between. The CDR3 runs to 13 residues. The germline V gene has CDR1 DFQATT and CDR2 SNEGSKA (reference sequence). The CDR3 region has the DNA TGCAGTGCTAGGGCAACAGAACCCGGGGAGCTGTTTTTT. Residues: CSARATEPGELFF.

The genes are TRBV5-1 and TRBJ2-2, with a possible D match to TRBD2 (6 bases). CDR3 size: 15 residues. The germline V gene encodes CDR1 SGHRS and CDR2 YFSETQ. V lost 1 base and J 0 bases, leaving 7 bases between the germline ends. In nucleotides, the CDR3 is TGCGCCAGCAGCTTGCGGGACTCGAACACCGGGGAGCTGTTTTTT. As protein: CASSLRDSNTGELFF.

This clonotype appeared many times. The V call is TRBV27, the J call TRBJ2-7, with 8 bases matching TRBD2. J was trimmed by 0 bases and V by 5 bases; bases with no gene match: 3. The CDR3 runs 14 residues. The V gene's germline CDR1 is MNHEY and CDR2 SMNVEV (reference sequence). This CDR3 reads CASSRGGSSYEQYF. The CDR3, as DNA: TGTGCCAGCAGTCGGGGGGGCAGCTCCTACGAGCAGTACTTC.

Comment on this clonotype: A single base separates this from a much larger clone, so it may be a read error. The chain employs TRBV2 and TRBJ2-7; D uncertain. The CDR3 contains 13 residues. The V gene lost 3 bases and the J gene lost 6 bases, with 12 bases spanning the gap. CDR1 is SNHLY, CDR2 FYNNEI, per germline. The CDR3 DNA is TGTGCCAGCAGTGACAGAGAAGCCACCGAGCAGTACTTC. Its protein product is CASSDREATEQYF.

The chain uses TRBV7-9 and TRBJ1-1; 11 bases agree with TRBD1. CDR1 and CDR2 from the germline V gene are SEHNR and FQNEAQ (reference sequence). CDR3 length: 15 residues. The J segment lost 5 bases and the V segment lost 5 bases, leaving 7 bases of the junction unmatched. CDR3 nucleotides: TGTGCCAGCAGCCCAGGACAGGGGGCCCGGACTGAAGCTTTCTTT. This translates into CASSPGQGARTEAFF.

V gene TRBV28 combines with J gene TRBJ2-7, with D perhaps TRBD1 or TRBD2 (5 bases each). The CDR3 has 12 residues. Trimming pared 7 bases from V and 3 bases from J, leaving 10 bases between. Per germline, CDR1 MDHEN and CDR2 SYDVKM. The CDR3, as DNA: TGTGCCAGCACCGGGGACCGCTACGAGCAGTACGTC. This gives the protein CASTGDRYEQYV.

In its sample, this clonotype was seen a few times. The chain links TRBV25-1 to TRBJ2-5, with 8 bases aligning to TRBD2. This CDR3 has 16 amino acids. V trimming: 3 bases; J trimming: 0 bases; junction bases outside the gene matches: 6. The V gene's germline CDR1 is MGHDK and CDR2 SYGVNS. The CDR3 DNA reads as TGTGCCAGCAGTGACGGGGCGGGAGGTTACCAAGAGACCCAGTACTTC. Amino acid sequence: CASSDGAGGYQETQYF. Filled out from reference TRBV25-1 and TRBJ2-5, the complete variable domain reads EADIYQTPRYLVIGTGKKITLECSQTMGHDKMYWYQQDPGMELHLIHYSYGVNSTEKGDLSSESTVSRIRTEHFPLTLESARPSHTSQYLCASSDGAGGYQETQYFGPGTRLLVL.

The genes are TRBV6-6 and TRBJ1-3; D unclear. Germline values: CDR1 MNHNY, CDR2 SVGAGI (reference sequence). V lost 2 bases and J lost 0, with 11 bases in between. CDR3 length: 16 residues. Written as DNA, the CDR3 is TGTGCCAGCAGTTACCCAAGGACGGACTCTGGAAACACCATATATTTT. Protein product: CASSYPRTDSGNTIYF.